The T cell receptor beta chain described here comes from a study of T cell responses to AZD1222 COVID-19 vaccine. With V trimmed by 5 bases and J by 7 bases, 11 bases remained unmatched. CDR1 is LNHDA and CDR2 is SQIVND in the germline V gene (reference sequence). The CDR3 has 18 amino acids. TCRdb keeps only in-frame clones here, not all; method: immunoSEQ multiplex PCR. The profile shows 68,000 or so clones, about four fifths of them singletons. The gene calls are TRBV19 and TRBJ2-1, with TRBD2 matching 16 bases. The TCR originated in an adult in good health. Sample: peripheral blood, taken on day 0 of AZD1222 vaccination. CDR3 protein: CASSPQPGLAGGLNEQFF. The CDR3 DNA reads TGTGCCAGTAGTCCTCAGCCGGGACTAGCGGGGGGGTTAAATGAGCAGTTCTTC.